Listed below are T cell receptor beta chains from one sample, sequenced in a study of cytomegalovirus exposure and HLA in healthy donors. The method was immunoSEQ multiplex PCR; TCRdb's version includes in-frame clones alone and lacks a portion of them. Of some 140,000 clones in the sample, roughly 90% were seen once. The specimen was PBMCs. These receptors all stem from a man aged 18-30 years in good health and CMV-seropositive. CDR3s include the opening cysteine and the closing phenylalanine or tryptophan. Each record gives: J gene, D gene, clone size, V gene, CDR3 protein. A D gene is named only where the DNA matches it firmly. Clone sizes are given selectively: once, few, many, or a class where the clone is expanded.

J: TRBJ1-2; D: TRBD1; size: few; V: TRBV4-1; CDR3: CASSTSTGGLYGYTF
J: TRBJ2-7; D: TRBD1; size: once; V: TRBV27; CDR3: CASSLRQGSLYEQYF
J: TRBJ2-3; D: TRBD2; size: .; V: TRBV19; CDR3: CASTARGGTDTQYF
J: TRBJ2-3; D: TRBD2; size: .; V: TRBV5-4; CDR3: CASSLRLAGVTDTQYF
J: TRBJ2-7; D: TRBD2; size: .; V: TRBV27; CDR3: CASSLLGVRAGGVDEQYF
J: TRBJ2-3; D: .; size: .; V: TRBV27; CDR3: CASSPRVSGTDTQYF
J: TRBJ2-3; D: .; size: .; V: TRBV11-2; CDR3: CASSLARFSGTDTQYF
J: TRBJ2-1; D: .; size: .; V: TRBV9; CDR3: CASSVARLGHNEQFF
J: TRBJ2-2; D: .; size: .; V: TRBV30; CDR3: CAWSFARTGELFF
J: TRBJ1-2; D: TRBD1; size: .; V: TRBV7-2; CDR3: CASSTRQGVGYTF
J: TRBJ1-1; D: .; size: .; V: TRBV7-3; CDR3: CASSLQVNTEAFF
J: TRBJ2-5; D: .; size: .; V: TRBV19; CDR3: CASSIDLPGWQETQYF
J: TRBJ2-7; D: .; size: once; V: TRBV6-5; CDR3: CASSWGGTFIEQYF
J: TRBJ2-2; D: .; size: .; V: TRBV4-3; CDR3: CASSPGDRKTGELFF
J: TRBJ1-2; D: .; size: .; V: TRBV18; CDR3: CASSPDSLLINYGYTF
J: TRBJ2-5; D: TRBD1; size: .; V: TRBV5-1; CDR3: CASSLAGGQETQYF
J: TRBJ2-7; D: TRBD1; size: .; V: TRBV7-8; CDR3: CASSSQGEARWQYF
J: TRBJ1-1; D: .; size: .; V: TRBV29-1; CDR3: CSGSEGHTEAFF
J: TRBJ2-1; D: TRBD2; size: .; V: TRBV11-2; CDR3: CASSLVGTSGGDEQFF
J: TRBJ1-1; D: .; size: .; V: TRBV4-1; CDR3: CASSLTGTSGAEAFF
J: TRBJ1-5; D: TRBD1; size: .; V: TRBV15; CDR3: CATSRQQGAQPQHF
J: TRBJ2-3; D: TRBD2; size: once; V: TRBV4-1; CDR3: CASSQGGPLAGGTDTQYF
J: TRBJ2-3; D: TRBD1; size: once; V: TRBV18; CDR3: CASSPYLTGGKTDTQYF
J: TRBJ1-6; D: .; size: few; V: TRBV25-1; CDR3: CASSEQGGNSPLHF
J: TRBJ2-1; D: TRBD2; size: .; V: TRBV30; CDR3: CAWSEIAGVDEQFF
J: TRBJ2-3; D: TRBD1; size: .; V: TRBV30; CDR3: CAQTPDRGARDTQYF
J: TRBJ2-7; D: .; size: .; V: TRBV4-1; CDR3: CASSQDFRRLLYEQYF
J: TRBJ2-3; D: TRBD2; size: .; V: TRBV27; CDR3: CASSQTSGPGGTQYF
J: TRBJ1-5; D: TRBD1; size: .; V: TRBV6-4; CDR3: CANKGQGSQPQHF
J: TRBJ2-7; D: .; size: .; V: TRBV2; CDR3: CASSETLSYEQYF
J: TRBJ2-7; D: TRBD1; size: .; V: TRBV7-9; CDR3: CASSSRDRAPYEQYF
J: TRBJ2-3; D: TRBD2; size: .; V: TRBV5-1; CDR3: CASSGDRLAGDTQYF
J: TRBJ1-4; D: TRBD1; size: .; V: TRBV5-1; CDR3: CASSLGDRGLTNEKLFF
J: TRBJ1-2; D: .; size: .; V: TRBV6-5; CDR3: CASSRGPIYTF
J: TRBJ2-1; D: .; size: .; V: TRBV7-2; CDR3: CASSLRGEQFF
J: TRBJ1-5; D: .; size: .; V: TRBV19; CDR3: CASSMPGSNQPQHF
J: TRBJ1-3; D: TRBD1; size: .; V: TRBV5-1; CDR3: CASSLSLAGGFSGNTIYF
J: TRBJ1-5; D: .; size: .; V: TRBV6-5; CDR3: CASSYSIGGQPQHF
J: TRBJ2-1; D: .; size: .; V: TRBV6-4; CDR3: CASSHRGGLNEQFF
J: TRBJ2-1; D: .; size: .; V: TRBV6-6; CDR3: CASSYIRGGDNEQFF